The present TCR beta chain was sequenced within a study of blood T cells in healthy people across ages. Broader study findings: More naive CD4+ cells and higher diversity marked long-lived donors relative to aged donors. The unknown donor CMV status may have confounded expanded clonotype changes.

With a J-beta primer mix and a sample-barcoded 5' primer, a second PCR ran about 6 to 11 cycles. Each sample yielded at least 2.5 million CDR3-containing paired-end reads. TCRdb ran MiXCR on the 5' RACE reads and lists one entry per CDR3 protein. This table holds roughly 1,300,000 distinct CDR3 sequences, roughly 59% found once. Russia was home to the donors, healthy Caucasian individuals aged roughly 6 to 100. Details on this clonotype: No antigen is known for it.

Germline-derived CDR1 and CDR2 are DFQATT and SNEGSKA (reference sequence). The length of the CDR3 is 18 residues. Trimming at V came to 3 bases and at J to 1 base, leaving 13 bases not matched to a gene. The chain employs TRBV20-1 and TRBJ2-3; 10 bases match TRBD2. The sequenced material came from blood. This clonotype originated in a man aged 18 to 30 in good health. CDR3 nucleotide sequence: TGCAGTGCTAGCCCCCGGTTGGTAGCGGGGGGCCGCACAGATACGCAGTATTTT. This sequence encodes CSASPRLVAGGRTDTQYF.